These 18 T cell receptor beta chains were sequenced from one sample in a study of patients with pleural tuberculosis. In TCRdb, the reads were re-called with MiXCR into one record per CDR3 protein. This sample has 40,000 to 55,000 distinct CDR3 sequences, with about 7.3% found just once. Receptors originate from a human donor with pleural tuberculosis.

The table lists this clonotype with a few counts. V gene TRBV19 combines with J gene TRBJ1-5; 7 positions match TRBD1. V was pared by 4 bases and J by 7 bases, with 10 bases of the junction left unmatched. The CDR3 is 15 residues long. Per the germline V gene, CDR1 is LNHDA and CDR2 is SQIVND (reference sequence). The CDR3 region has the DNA TGTGCCAGTAGTAGTGACAGGGATCCTTCGCAGCCCCAGCATTTT. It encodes CASSSDRDPSQPQHF.

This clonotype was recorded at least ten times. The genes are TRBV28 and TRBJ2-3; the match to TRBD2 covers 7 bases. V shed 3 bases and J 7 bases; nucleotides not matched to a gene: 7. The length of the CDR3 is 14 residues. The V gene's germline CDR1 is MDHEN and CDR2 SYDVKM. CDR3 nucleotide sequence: TGTGCCAGCAGTTTTTCCCTAGCGGTACATACGCAGTATTTT. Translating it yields CASSFSLAVHTQYF.

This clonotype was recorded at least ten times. The DNA of the CDR3 is TGTGCCAGCGGGCCCGGAAACACCATATATTTT. Translation gives CASGPGNTIYF. The gene calls are TRBV12-3 or TRBV12-4 and TRBJ1-3; no clear D gene. CDR3 length: 11 residues. Trimming stripped 8 bases from V and 4 bases from J, with 6 bases between.

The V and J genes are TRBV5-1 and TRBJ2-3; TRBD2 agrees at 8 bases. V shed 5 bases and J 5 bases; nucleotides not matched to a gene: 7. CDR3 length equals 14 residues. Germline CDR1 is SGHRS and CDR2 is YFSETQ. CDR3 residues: CASRTGGRIDTQYF. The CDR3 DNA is TGCGCCAGCAGAACTGGCGGGAGGATAGATACGCAGTATTTT.

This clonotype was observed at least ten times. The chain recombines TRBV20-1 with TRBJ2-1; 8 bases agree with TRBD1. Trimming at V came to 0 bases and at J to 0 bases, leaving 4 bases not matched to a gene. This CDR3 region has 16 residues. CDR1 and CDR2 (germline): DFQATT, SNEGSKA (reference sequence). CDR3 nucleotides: TGCAGTGCTAGAGATCAGGGGGCAAGCTCCTACAATGAGCAGTTCTTC. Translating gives CSARDQGASSYNEQFF.

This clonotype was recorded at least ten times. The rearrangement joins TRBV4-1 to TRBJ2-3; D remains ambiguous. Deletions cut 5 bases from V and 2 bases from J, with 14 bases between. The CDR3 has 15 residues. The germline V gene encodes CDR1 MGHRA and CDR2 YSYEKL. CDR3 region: CASSNQEKNTDTQYF. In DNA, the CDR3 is TGCGCCAGCAGCAATCAGGAGAAGAACACAGATACGCAGTATTTT.

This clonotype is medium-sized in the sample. The CDR3 nucleotides read TGTGCCAGCAGTTACGAGGTCGCGGGGAGGCTGGGGCAGTTCTTC. This encodes CASSYEVAGRLGQFF. The chain uses TRBV6-7 and TRBJ2-1, with D perhaps matching TRBD2 (6 bases). TRBV6-7 is known as an ORF, though its function is uncertain. Trimming took off 2 bases at V and 12 bases at J, with 20 bases between the two ends. CDR3 length: 15 residues.

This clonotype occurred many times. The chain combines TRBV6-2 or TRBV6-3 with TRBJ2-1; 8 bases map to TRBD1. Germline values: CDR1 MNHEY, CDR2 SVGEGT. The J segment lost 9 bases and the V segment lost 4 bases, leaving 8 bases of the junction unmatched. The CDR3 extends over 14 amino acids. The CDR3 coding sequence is TGTGCCAGCAGTTCCCAGGGGGCGCGAAGTGAGCAGTTCTTC. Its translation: CASSSQGARSEQFF.

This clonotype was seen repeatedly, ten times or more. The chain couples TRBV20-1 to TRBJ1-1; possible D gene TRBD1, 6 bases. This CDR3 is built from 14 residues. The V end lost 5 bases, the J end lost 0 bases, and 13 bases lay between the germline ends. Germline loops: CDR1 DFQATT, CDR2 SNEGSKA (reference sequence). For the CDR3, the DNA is TGCAGTGCTTACCCAGACAGGATGAACACTGAAGCTTTCTTT. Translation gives CSAYPDRMNTEAFF.

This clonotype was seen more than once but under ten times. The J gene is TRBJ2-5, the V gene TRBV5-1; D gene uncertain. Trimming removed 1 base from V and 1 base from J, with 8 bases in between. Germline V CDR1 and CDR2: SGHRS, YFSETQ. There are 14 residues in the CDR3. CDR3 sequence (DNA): TGCGCCAGCAGCTTGTTCACTGGCCAAGAGACCCAGTACTTC. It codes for CASSLFTGQETQYF.

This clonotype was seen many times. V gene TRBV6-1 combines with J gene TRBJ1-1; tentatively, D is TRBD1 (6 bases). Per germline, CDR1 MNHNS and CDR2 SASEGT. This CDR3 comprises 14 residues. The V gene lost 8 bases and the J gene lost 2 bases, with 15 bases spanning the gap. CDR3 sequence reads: CASGPNRVNTEAFF. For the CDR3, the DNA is TGTGCCAGCGGGCCTAACAGGGTCAACACTGAAGCTTTCTTT.

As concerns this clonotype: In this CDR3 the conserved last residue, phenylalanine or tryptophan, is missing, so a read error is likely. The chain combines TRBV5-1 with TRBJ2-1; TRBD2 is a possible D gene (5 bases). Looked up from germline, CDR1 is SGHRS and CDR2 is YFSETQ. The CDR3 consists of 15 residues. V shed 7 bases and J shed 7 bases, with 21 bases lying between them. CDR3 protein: CASGLGIALGNEQFL. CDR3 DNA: TGCGCCAGCGGGTTGGGCATAGCACTAGGGAATGAGCAGTTCCTC.

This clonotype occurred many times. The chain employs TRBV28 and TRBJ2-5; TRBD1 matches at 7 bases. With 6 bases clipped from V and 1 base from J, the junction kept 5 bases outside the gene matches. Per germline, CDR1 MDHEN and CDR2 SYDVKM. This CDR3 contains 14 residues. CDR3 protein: CASRTGQTQETQYF. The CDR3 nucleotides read TGTGCCAGCAGGACGGGACAGACCCAAGAGACCCAGTACTTC.

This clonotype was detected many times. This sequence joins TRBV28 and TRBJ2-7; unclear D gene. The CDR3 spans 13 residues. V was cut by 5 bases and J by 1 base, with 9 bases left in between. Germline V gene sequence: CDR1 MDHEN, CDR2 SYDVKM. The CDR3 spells CASSPIVSYEQYF. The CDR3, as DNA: TGTGCCAGCAGTCCGATCGTTTCCTACGAGCAGTACTTC. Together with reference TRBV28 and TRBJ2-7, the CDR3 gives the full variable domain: DVKVTQSSRYLVKRTGEKVFLECVQDMDHENMFWYRQDPGLGLRLIYFSYDVKMKEKGDIPEGYSVSREKKERFSLILESASTNQTSMYLCASSPIVSYEQYFGPGTRLTVT.

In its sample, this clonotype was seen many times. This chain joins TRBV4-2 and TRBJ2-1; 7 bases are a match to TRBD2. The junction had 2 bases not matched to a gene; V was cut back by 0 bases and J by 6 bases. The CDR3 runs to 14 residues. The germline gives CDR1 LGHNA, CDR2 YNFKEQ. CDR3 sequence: CASSQDSGGNEQFF. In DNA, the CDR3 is TGTGCCAGCAGCCAAGATTCGGGGGGCAATGAGCAGTTCTTC.

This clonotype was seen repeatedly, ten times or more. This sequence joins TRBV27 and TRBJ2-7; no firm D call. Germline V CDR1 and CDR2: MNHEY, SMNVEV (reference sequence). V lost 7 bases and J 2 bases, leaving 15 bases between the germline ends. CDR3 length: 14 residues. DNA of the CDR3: TGTGCCAGCATCGGGTTCGGTCAACCCTACGAGCAGTACTTC. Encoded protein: CASIGFGQPYEQYF.

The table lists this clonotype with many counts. Written as DNA, the CDR3 is TGTGCCAGCAGTTGGACACCGACGAACGAGCAGTACGTC. Its protein is CASSWTPTNEQYV. The chain combines TRBV12-3 or TRBV12-4 with TRBJ2-7, with a tentative D call TRBD1 (5 bases). The CDR3 contains 13 residues. V gave up 4 bases and J gave up 5 bases, with 12 bases separating them.

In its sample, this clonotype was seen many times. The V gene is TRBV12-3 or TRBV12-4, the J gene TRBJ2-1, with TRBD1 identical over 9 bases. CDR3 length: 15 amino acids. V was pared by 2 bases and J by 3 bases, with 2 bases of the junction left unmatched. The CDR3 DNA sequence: TGTGCCAGCAGTTTAATGGGACAGGGCTACAATGAGCAGTTCTTC. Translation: CASSLMGQGYNEQFF.